This T cell receptor beta chain derives from a study of cytomegalovirus exposure and HLA in healthy donors. Amplification used 60 Vbeta primers and 13 Jbeta primers. The repertoire was sequenced with immunoSEQ multiplex PCR; TCRdb's copy has only in-frame clones and lacks some. The sample consists of approximately 90,000 clones, approximately 80% of them appearing once. The germline V gene encodes CDR1 SGHVS and CDR2 FNYEAQ. The CDR3 length is 17 residues. Trimming removed 5 bases from V and 4 bases from J; junction bases left unmatched: 12. The V gene is TRBV7-6, the J gene TRBJ2-3, with 10 bases that match TRBD2. The origin of this receptor is a young man in good health and CMV-seronegative. Input material: PBMCs. The CDR3 loop is CASSPRLAGYNADTQYF. CDR3 DNA: TGTGCCAGCAGCCCACGACTAGCGGGTTATAACGCAGATACGCAGTATTTT.